This TCR beta chain was sequenced for a study of beta chain features in type 1 diabetes. The study, taken as a whole, reports: Reduced insertions and increased deletions marked VDJ junctions in type 1 diabetes patients. Across all four CD4+ subsets, people with type 1 diabetes showed modestly shorter TCRB CDR3s. Within patients, naive, central memory and Treg TCRB repertoires seemed more similar than within healthy donors. Possible PCR preference for shorter templates applied equally to patients and controls. Whether TCRB rearrangement is influenced by HLA type was left unresolved in this analysis.

With 2 bases clipped from V and 9 bases from J, the junction kept 0 bases outside the gene matches. CDR1 SEHNR and CDR2 FQNEAQ come from the germline V gene (reference sequence). This CDR3 contains 13 residues. Note on this clone: Its antigen is currently unknown.

TCRB transcripts that were expressed got sequenced, as all of the isolated RNA had been reverse transcribed. Only in-frame clones appear in the TCRdb table, and some are missing; sequencing was by immunoSEQ multiplex PCR. The sample records about 170,000 clones, approximately 7.9% being singletons. The chain is built from TRBV7-9 and TRBJ1-6; 8 nucleotides align to TRBD1. Input material: central memory CD4+ T cells from blood. This clonotype originated in a man between 18 and 35 years old with type 1 diabetes. The CDR3 bases are TGTGCCAGCAGCTTACAGGGGGCTTCACCCCTCCACTTT. Translation: CASSLQGASPLHF.